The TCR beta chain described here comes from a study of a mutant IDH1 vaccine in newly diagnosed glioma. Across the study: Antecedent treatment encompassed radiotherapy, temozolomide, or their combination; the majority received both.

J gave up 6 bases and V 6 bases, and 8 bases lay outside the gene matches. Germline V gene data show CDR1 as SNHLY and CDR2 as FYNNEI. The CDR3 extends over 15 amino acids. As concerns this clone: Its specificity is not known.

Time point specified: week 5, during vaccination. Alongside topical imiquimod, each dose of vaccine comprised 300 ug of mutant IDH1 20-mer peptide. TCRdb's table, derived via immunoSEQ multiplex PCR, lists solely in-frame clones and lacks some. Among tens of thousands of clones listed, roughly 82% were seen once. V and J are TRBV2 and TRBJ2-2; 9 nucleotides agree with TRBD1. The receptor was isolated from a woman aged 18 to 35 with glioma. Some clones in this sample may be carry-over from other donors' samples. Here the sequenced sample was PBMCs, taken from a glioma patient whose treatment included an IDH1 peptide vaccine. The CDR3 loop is CASRAGQGPPGELFF. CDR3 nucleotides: TGTGCCAGCAGGGCGGGACAGGGCCCCCCCGGGGAGCTGTTTTTT.